This T cell receptor (beta chain) derives from a study of shared clonotypes between healthy human individuals (dated by TCRdb to about 2020). Context from the whole study: A couple of women and a few men aged 18 to 49 years were included in the cohort. For each donor, CD4 naive and CD4 memory were each run on three plates, CD8 naive on two plates, and CD8 memory on one plate. To estimate repertoire size and how much clonotypes are shared between individuals, the study performed deep sequencing of blood TCR repertoires from roughly five healthy adults. Libraries were prepared and TCR repertoires were sequenced by different laboratories using diverse techniques, in order to increase sequencing depth and limit assay-specific biases. Between about 0.94 and 8.9 billion PBMCs per donor were obtained by leukapheresis. The investigation overall reported the following: Higher generation probabilities were observed for clonotypes shared by all four sorted-subset donors than for non-shared clonotypes. Even with the large sequencing depth, rarefaction of the sorted-subset datasets indicated that sequencing was incomplete. The small number of donors limited the genetic and exposure-history diversity represented. Only blood was sampled, and tissue TCR repertoires likely differ from those in blood. Naive subsets generally had larger estimated clonotype richness than memory subsets. Pairwise subsampling indicated that sequencing depth was expected to affect the degree of clonotype sharing among donors. Across four donors, around 5.4% of naive CD4, around 3.5% of naive CD8, under 2.5% of memory CD4, and 0.3% to 0.45% of memory CD8 clonotypes were shared.

CDR1 and CDR2 are drawn from the germline V gene: SGDLS, YYNGEE. Trimming accounts for 4 bases at V and 2 bases at J, while the number of junction bases matched to no gene is 9. The CDR3, cysteine through phenylalanine, is 16 amino acids long. Solely the CDR3 DNA is kept, with 48 bases framed from the first base. Using the deep immunoSEQ assay, multiplex PCR amplified TCR CDR3 regions from genomic DNA. Extracted genomic DNA from each cell subset was spread evenly across all wells of several immunoSEQ 96-well plates, with each plate serving as a replicate. Each replicate PCR for sorted subsets received around 200 ng genomic DNA, equal to about 30,000 T cell genomes. Purified libraries were quantified with a Qubit 3.0 fluorometer, sized on a Bioanalyzer 2100, and re-quantified with the KAPA Library Quantification kit. Each immunoSEQ 96-well plate was sequenced on its own single-read 150-cycle Illumina NextSeq 550 flow cell. Turning to the authors' computational methods: Because the immunoSEQ output held only junctional sequences and lacked quality scores, the filtering could not match the filtering applied to full-length reads. To assign V/J genes and CDR3, sequences were annotated using PyIR, a Python wrapper for IgBLAST v1.9, with IMGT germline references. Reads were removed for weak V/J assignments (E-value above 1e-6), missing CDR3, stop codons, out-of-frame junctions, or ambiguous translated residues. V3J clonotypes were defined as sequences sharing the same inferred V gene, J gene, and CDR3 amino acid sequence. Percentage overlap between repertoires was computed as shared unique clonotypes divided by the size of the smaller repertoire. Richness of each repertoire was evaluated using RTK rarefaction, the Chao1 estimator, and Recon v2.1 estimates of unobserved clonotypes. Generation probabilities were computed with OLGA for all TCRbeta clonotypes obtained by the gDNA method from a handful of donors. TCRdb re-hosts the immuneACCESS table, in-frame sequences only. Its copies lack some clones; in the studies checked, an unresolved V gene accounts for under half of them, and the cause for the rest is not known. The V and J calls and the clone size are those of that table, but D and trimming were determined from the DNA. This sample is represented by around 2,000,000 clones; approximately 94% of them were singletons. The top ten constitute 0.95% to 1.5% of the sample.

CD8 naive samples were CD45RO-negative cells positively selected for CCR7, giving a CD45RA+CCR7+ population that excluded TemRA cells. Healthy HIV-negative adults with no recently reported acute infections or vaccinations were included as donors. Every donor was a Caucasian adult living in Nashville, Tennessee, USA. After blood collection by leukapheresis, PBMCs were isolated using Ficoll-Histopaque density gradient centrifugation and then cryopreserved in the vapor phase of liquid nitrogen. Analytical flow cytometry was used to check the purity and quantity of each magnetically sorted T cell population. Genomic DNA was isolated from every sorted fraction and measured by UV absorbance on a Nanodrop 2000c. Note on this clone: Its antigen is still unknown. The sample holds no much larger clone one base away, and base qualities are not on file.

The receptor chain draws on TRBV9 and TRBJ2-3, and 8 bases in between align with TRBD2. The TCR sequence derives from a man aged 18 to 29 in good health. The sequenced sample consisted of naive CD8+ T cells sorted from blood. Per the publication, the cell subset or site label means: CD45RA+CCR7+. The CDR3 region has the sequence CASSTVAGLITDTQYF. In nucleotides, the sequence is TGTGCCAGCAGCACTGTAGCGGGGCTGATCACAGATACGCAGTATTTT.